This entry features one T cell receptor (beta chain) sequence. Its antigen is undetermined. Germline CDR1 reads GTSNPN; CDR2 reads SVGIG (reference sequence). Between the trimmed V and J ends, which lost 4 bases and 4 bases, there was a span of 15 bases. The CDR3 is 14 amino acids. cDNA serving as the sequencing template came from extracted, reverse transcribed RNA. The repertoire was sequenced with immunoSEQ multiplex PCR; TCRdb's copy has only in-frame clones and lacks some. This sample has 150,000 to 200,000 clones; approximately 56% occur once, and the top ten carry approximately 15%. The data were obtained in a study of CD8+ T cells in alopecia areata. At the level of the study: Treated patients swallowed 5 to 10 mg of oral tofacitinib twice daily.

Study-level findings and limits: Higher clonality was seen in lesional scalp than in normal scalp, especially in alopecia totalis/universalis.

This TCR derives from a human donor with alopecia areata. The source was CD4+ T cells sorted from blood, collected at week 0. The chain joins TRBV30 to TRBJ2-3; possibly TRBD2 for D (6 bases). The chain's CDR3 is CAWTRGAGSDTQYF. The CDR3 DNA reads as TGTGCCTGGACCCGGGGCGCGGGATCAGATACGCAGTATTTT.